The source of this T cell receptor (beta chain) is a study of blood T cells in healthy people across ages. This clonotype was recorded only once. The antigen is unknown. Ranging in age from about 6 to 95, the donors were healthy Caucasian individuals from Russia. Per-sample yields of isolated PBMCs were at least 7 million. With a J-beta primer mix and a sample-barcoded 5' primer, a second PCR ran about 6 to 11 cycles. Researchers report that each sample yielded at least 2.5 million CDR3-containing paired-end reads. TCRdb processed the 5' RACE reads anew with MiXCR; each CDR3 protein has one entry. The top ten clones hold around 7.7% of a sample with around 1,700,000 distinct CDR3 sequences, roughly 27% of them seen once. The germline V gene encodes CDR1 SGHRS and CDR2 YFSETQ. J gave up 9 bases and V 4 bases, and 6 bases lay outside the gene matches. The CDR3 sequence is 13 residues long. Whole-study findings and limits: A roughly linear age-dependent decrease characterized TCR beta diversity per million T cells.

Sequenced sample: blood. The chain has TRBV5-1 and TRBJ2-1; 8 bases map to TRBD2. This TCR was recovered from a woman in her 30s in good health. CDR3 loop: CASSGGLAGEQFF. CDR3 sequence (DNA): TGCGCCAGCAGCGGAGGACTAGCTGGTGAGCAGTTCTTC. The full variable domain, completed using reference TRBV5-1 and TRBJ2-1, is KAGVTQTPRYLIKTRGQQVTLSCSPISGHRSVSWYQQTPGQGLQFLFEYFSETQRNKGNFPGRFSGRQFSNSRSEMNVSTLELGDSALYLCASSGGLAGEQFFGPGTRLTVL.